This T cell receptor beta chain originates from a study of T cells after yellow fever vaccination. The study's findings and limits: Most clones from primary vaccination were detected again post-booster (roughly 96% CD4, about 85% CD8).

TCRdb reprocessed the 5' RACE reads with MiXCR, giving one entry per CDR3 protein. Here the sample spans 100,000 to 150,000 distinct CDR3 sequences, more than 7.5% being singletons. As for this clonotype: Antigen unknown.

The CDR3 has 12 residues. The germline gives CDR1 DFQATT, CDR2 SNEGSKA (reference sequence). V was shortened by 7 bases and J by 4 bases, with 13 bases between the two germline ends. This material consisted of CD8+ T cells sorted from PBMCs, taken on the day of the yellow fever booster vaccination. The chain is built from TRBV20-1 and TRBJ1-2; D is perhaps TRBD1 (5 bases). The TCR was taken from a man aged 18 to 30 who received the YFV17D yellow fever vaccine. The CDR3 bases are TGCAGTGGGCAGGTGGGGGTCTATGGCTACACCTTC. Protein sequence: CSGQVGVYGYTF.